These 26 T cell receptor beta chains came from one sample sequenced in a study of T cell clonality in common variable immunodeficiency. Assay used: immunoSEQ multiplex PCR; TCRdb lists only in-frame clones, some missing. Reported are about 43,000 clones, none seen only once; the ten largest carry over 2%. Sample: peripheral blood mononuclear cells. These TCRs come from a person aged 18-70 years in good health.

About this clone: The observed sequence ends 3 residues before the CDR3 terminus, with the missing tail filled in from the germline J gene. The chain employs TRBV5-1 and TRBJ2-3; D may be TRBD1 (6 bases). Germline CDR1 and CDR2: SGHRS and YFSETQ. The CDR3 length is 14 residues. The CDR3 protein is CASSDGQLQETQYF. CDR3 bases read: TGCGCCAGCAGCGATGGACAGCTACAAGAGACG.

This clone was recorded at least ten times. The read stops 3 residues short of the end of the CDR3; the missing end is completed from the germline J gene. Other DNA sequences in this specimen translate into the identical CDR3. The chain carries TRBV20-1 and TRBJ2-1, with D unresolved. The V end was cut by 0 bases, the J end by 0 bases, with 9 bases between. Germline CDR1 and CDR2: DFQATT and SNEGSKA (reference sequence). CDR3 length: 15 amino acids. The CDR3 is CSARDGGSSYNEQFF. The DNA read from the CDR3 is TGCAGTGCTAGAGATGGCGGCAGCTCCTACAATGAG.

This clone was counted ten times or more. The CDR3 goes on 3 residues after the read ends, and that part is filled in from the germline J gene. V and J are TRBV7-2 and TRBJ1-2; D gene ambiguous. The CDR3 has 12 residues. V gave up 5 bases and J gave up 5 bases, with 9 bases separating them. Germline lookup yields CDR1 SGHTA and CDR2 FQGNSA. The CDR3 loop is CASSSYLYGYTF. CDR3 bases read: TGTGCCAGCAGCAGCTACCTTTATGGC.

This clone was seen ten or more times. The read ends 3 residues before the CDR3 terminus; that terminus is restored from the germline J gene. The rearrangement joins TRBV5-1 to TRBJ2-5; D possibly corresponds to TRBD1 (6 bases). Germline V CDR1 and CDR2: SGHRS, YFSETQ. The V end was cut by 4 bases, the J end by 2 bases, with 12 bases between. The CDR3 is made up of 14 amino acids. CDR3 in amino acids: CASSAQGKQETQYF. The part of the CDR3 DNA that was read is TGCGCCAGCAGCGCTCAGGGGAAACAAGAGACC.

A remark on this clone: The CDR3 end lies 3 residues beyond the end of the read and is filled in from the germline J gene. The chain has TRBV10-2 and TRBJ1-3, with D tentatively TRBD1 (5 bases). Germline V gene data show CDR1 as WSHSY and CDR2 as SAAADI. V gave up 0 bases and J gave up 4 bases, with 10 bases separating them. This CDR3 is 15 amino acids long. Partial CDR3 DNA: TGCGCCAGCAGTGAGTCGACCAAGGGGGGAAACACC. It specifies CASSESTKGGNT. The entire CDR3 reads CASSESTKGGNTIYF.

This clone was recorded at least ten times. The missing CDR3 end, 3 residues past where the read stops, is filled in from the germline J gene. The chain employs TRBV5-1 and TRBJ2-3; 11 positions agree with TRBD2. The germline V gene has CDR1 SGHRS and CDR2 YFSETQ. Trimming took 4 bases from V and 4 from J; bases not matched to a gene: 8. The CDR3 length is 16 residues. CDR3 bases read: TGCGCCAGCAGCCGTTCGACTAGCGGGGTGTCAGATACG. Translation gives CASSRSTSGVSDT. From start to end, the CDR3 is CASSRSTSGVSDTQYF.

This clone was detected many times. Read data end 3 residues before the CDR3 end; the end is taken from the germline J gene. The rearrangement uses TRBV12-3 or TRBV12-4 and TRBJ2-5; 10 bases are a match to TRBD2. V gave up 5 bases and J gave up 5 bases; unmatched junction bases: 8. CDR3 length equals 15 residues. Incomplete CDR3 DNA: TGTGCCAGCAGTCCGGGTAGCGGGGGGCGGGAGACC. Amino acids: CASSPGSGGRET. The full CDR3 sequence reads CASSPGSGGRETQYF.

This clone came up many times. The read terminates 3 residues ahead of where the CDR3 ends, so the germline J gene completes it. The chain employs TRBV4-1 and TRBJ2-7; D might be TRBD1 (6 bases). This CDR3 contains 14 residues. The V end lost 0 bases, the J end lost 5 bases, and 11 bases lay between the germline ends. Germline values: CDR1 MGHRA, CDR2 YSYEKL. The DNA read from the CDR3 is TGCGCCAGCAGCCAAGAAAACAGGGTGGACGAG. Translating gives CASSQENRVDE. The full CDR3 protein reads CASSQENRVDEQYF.

This clone was observed many times. The CDR3 DNA, read in part, is TGCAGTGCTAGAGACTTACAGGGGACTTACACCGGGGAG. Protein: CSARDLQGTYTGE. The full-length CDR3 reads as CSARDLQGTYTGELFF. The V call is TRBV20-1, the J call TRBJ2-2, with D perhaps TRBD1 (7 bases). Read sequence stops 3 residues before the CDR3 end, and the germline J gene provides the missing end. Germline V gene lookup returns CDR1 DFQATT and CDR2 SNEGSKA (reference sequence). The CDR3 runs 16 residues. Trimming removed 0 bases from V and 3 bases from J, with 14 bases in between.

Comment on this clone: Coverage ceases 3 residues before the CDR3 finishes, and the germline J gene fills in the end. The rearrangement uses TRBV7-9 and TRBJ1-1; perhaps TRBD1 as D (5 bases). V lost 5 bases and J lost 5, with 15 bases in between. This CDR3 region has 14 residues. Germline CDR1 SEHNR, CDR2 FQNEAQ (reference sequence). CDR3 in amino acids: CASSPGRGVTEAFF. CDR3 DNA (partial): TGTGCCAGCAGCCCGGGAAGGGGTGTAACTGAA. Full variable domain (remainder filled in from reference TRBV7-9 and TRBJ1-1): DTGVSQNPRHKITKRGQNVTFRCDPISEHNRLYWYRQTLGQGPEFLTYFQNEAQLEKSRLLSDRFSAERPKGSFSTLEIQRTEQGDSAMYLCASSPGRGVTEAFFGQGTRLTVV.

Many counts were recorded for this clone. The read terminates 3 residues before the CDR3 end, so the remaining end is supplied by the germline J gene. The rearrangement links TRBV30 to TRBJ1-5; D remains ambiguous. Germline V CDR1 and CDR2: GTSNPN, SVGIG (reference sequence). CDR3 length equals 14 residues. The V gene lost 5 bases and the J gene lost 6 bases, with 17 bases spanning the gap. The CDR3: CAWGTPGFGQPQHF. CDR3 DNA, as far as it was read: TGTGCCTGGGGAACGCCGGGGTTCGGTCAGCCC.

This clone showed up many times. Read coverage stops 3 residues before the CDR3 terminus; the germline J gene supplies the remainder. The chain recombines TRBV6-1 with TRBJ2-3, with 7 bases that match TRBD2. The J segment lost 0 bases and the V segment lost 2 bases, leaving 5 bases of the junction unmatched. The CDR3 loop spans 16 amino acids. CDR1 and CDR2 (germline): MNHNS, SASEGT. The CDR3 spells CASSEPRGTSTDTQYF. Partial CDR3 DNA: TGTGCCAGCAGTGAACCGCGGGGGACTAGCACAGATACG.

Ten or more counts support this clone. The DNA ends 3 residues before the CDR3 does, and the rest of the CDR3 is filled in from the germline J gene. The rearrangement links TRBV5-5 to TRBJ2-7; the D is unclear. Germline V gene sequence: CDR1 SGHKS, CDR2 YYEKEE (reference sequence). V lost 0 bases and J lost 1, with 8 bases in between. The CDR3 is made up of 14 amino acids. The CDR3 DNA, read in part, is TGTGCCAGCAGCTTGGCCTGGCAGTCCTACGAG. Its protein is CASSLAWQSYE. The whole CDR3 is CASSLAWQSYEQYF.

This clone was recorded many times. The DNA ends 3 residues before the CDR3 does, and the rest of the CDR3 is filled in from the germline J gene. This sequence joins TRBV6-4 and TRBJ2-6; 7 bases match TRBD2. Germline trimming cut 2 bases from V and 2 bases from J; bases unmatched to any gene: 0. The CDR3 runs 15 residues. The germline V gene has CDR1 MRHNA and CDR2 SNTAGT. The CDR3: CASSDGGAGANVLTF. The CDR3 DNA, read in part, is TGTGCCAGCAGTGACGGGGGGGCTGGGGCCAACGTC.

This clone has ten or more counts. The read halts 3 residues ahead of the CDR3 end, with the missing end drawn from the germline J gene. The chain employs TRBV18 and TRBJ1-1, with D tentatively TRBD1 (5 bases). The CDR3 extends over 14 amino acids. The V and J ends lost 5 bases and 3 bases respectively, with 13 bases between them. The germline V gene has CDR1 KGHSH and CDR2 LQKENI. CDR3 DNA, as far as it was read: TGTGCCAGCTCAGGATCGCCAGGGCACACTGAA. This translates into CASSGSPGHTE. The entire CDR3 sequence reads CASSGSPGHTEAFF.

This clone was recorded many times. The read terminates 3 residues before the CDR3 end, so the remaining end is supplied by the germline J gene. V usage is TRBV10-3 and J usage is TRBJ1-2; TRBD1 agrees at 9 bases. Germline V CDR1 and CDR2: ENHRY, SYGVKD. The junction had 7 bases not matched to a gene; V was cut back by 6 bases and J by 5 bases. The CDR3 totals 14 residues. The CDR3 protein is CAISGGTGMYGYTF. CDR3 DNA, as far as it was read: TGTGCCATCAGCGGGGGGACAGGGATGTATGGC.

This clone has a count of ten or more. The CDR3 extends 3 residues past the end of the read, so its final part is completed from the germline J gene. The chain uses TRBV7-2 and TRBJ2-3; D is perhaps TRBD2 (6 bases). The CDR3 spans 15 residues. Per germline, CDR1 SGHTA and CDR2 FQGNSA. V shed 1 base and J shed 4 bases, with 12 bases lying between them. The CDR3 reads CASSLGLDRADTQYF. The DNA read from the CDR3 is TGTGCCAGCAGCTTAGGACTAGATCGAGCAGATACG.

The sample holds many counts of this clone. The DNA ends 3 residues before the CDR3 does, and the rest of the CDR3 is filled in from the germline J gene. This sequence joins TRBV20-1 and TRBJ1-1, with 7 bases fitting TRBD1. The junction had 8 bases not matched to a gene; V was cut back by 4 bases and J by 0 bases. Germline CDR1 DFQATT, CDR2 SNEGSKA (reference sequence). The CDR3 has 15 amino acids. The DNA read from the CDR3 is TGCAGTGCTATCGGACAGGCCATCATGAACACTGAA. Amino acid sequence: CSAIGQAIMNTE. The entire CDR3 sequence reads CSAIGQAIMNTEAFF.

This clone showed up many times. CDR3 sequence reads: CASSFQQGNTIYF. CDR3 DNA, as far as it was read: TGTGCCAGCAGCTTTCAACAGGGAAACACC. This chain connects TRBV7-2 to TRBJ1-3; D remains unclear. Coverage ceases 3 residues before the CDR3 finishes, and the germline J gene fills in the end. Deletions cut 3 bases from V and 4 bases from J, with 7 bases between. Per germline, CDR1 SGHTA and CDR2 FQGNSA. The CDR3 runs 13 residues.

This clone came up many times. The read halts 3 residues ahead of the CDR3 end, with the missing end drawn from the germline J gene. The chain carries TRBV5-1 and TRBJ2-6, with D maybe TRBD1 (6 bases). Trimming removed 0 bases at V and 0 bases at J, with 16 bases between. Looked up from germline, CDR1 is SGHRS and CDR2 is YFSETQ. The CDR3 covers 19 residues. The CDR3 here is CASSLEPGQLRSGANVLTF. The DNA read from the CDR3 is TGCGCCAGCAGCTTGGAACCGGGACAACTTCGCTCTGGGGCCAACGTC. The variable domain in full, completed from reference TRBV5-1 and TRBJ2-6, reads KAGVTQTPRYLIKTRGQQVTLSCSPISGHRSVSWYQQTPGQGLQFLFEYFSETQRNKGNFPGRFSGRQFSNSRSEMNVSTLELGDSALYLCASSLEPGQLRSGANVLTFGAGSRLTVL.

This clone was found many times. With the read ending 3 residues before the CDR3 end, the germline J gene is used to fill in that end. The rearrangement uses TRBV5-1 and TRBJ2-7, with 7 bases lining up with TRBD1. The CDR3 length is 15 residues. V gave up 0 bases and J gave up 3 bases; unmatched junction bases: 6. CDR1 is SGHRS and CDR2 is YFSETQ in the germline V gene. The CDR3 loop reads CASSLGQGTDYEQYF. Partial CDR3 DNA: TGCGCCAGCAGCTTGGGACAGGGTACGGACTACGAG.

This clone has just a few counts. The read stops 3 residues short of the end of the CDR3; the missing end is completed from the germline J gene. The chain carries TRBV5-1 and TRBJ2-3; D may be TRBD2 (5 bases). The germline CDR1 and CDR2 sequences are SGHRS and YFSETQ. CDR3 length: 12 residues. CDR3 region: CASRADGETQYF. The sequenced CDR3 bases are TGCGCCAGCAGGGCCGACGGGGAGACG.

This clone occurred many times. The read terminates 3 residues ahead of where the CDR3 ends, so the germline J gene completes it. The chain couples TRBV30 to TRBJ2-7, with 8 bases that match TRBD2. CDR3 length equals 14 residues. V shed 0 bases and J 4 bases; nucleotides not matched to a gene: 5. In germline, CDR1 is GTSNPN, CDR2 SVGIG (reference sequence). The CDR3 region is CAWSVGAGAYEQYF. The sequenced part of the CDR3 DNA is TGTGCCTGGAGTGTCGGAGCGGGAGCGTACGAG.

This clone was recorded many times. The read finishes 3 residues shy of the CDR3 end, and the germline J gene is used to complete it. The V and J genes are TRBV6-2 or TRBV6-3 and TRBJ2-7; 8 bases fit TRBD2. Germline values: CDR1 MNHEY, CDR2 SVGEGT. Germline trimming cut 6 bases from V and 4 bases from J; bases unmatched to any gene: 2. This CDR3 spans 12 amino acids. CDR3 in amino acids: CASRSGGYEQYF. The sequenced part of the CDR3 DNA is TGTGCCAGCAGAAGCGGGGGTTACGAG.

In this sample, this clone turned up many times. The CDR3 end lies 3 residues beyond the end of the read and is filled in from the germline J gene. The chain employs TRBV30 and TRBJ1-2, with D unclear. CDR1 is GTSNPN, CDR2 SVGIG, per germline (reference sequence). Trimming pared 2 bases from V and 7 bases from J, leaving 14 bases between. CDR3 length: 13 amino acids. CDR3 DNA (partial): TGTGCCTGGAGTCCAAACGACGGGTTTGGC. This gives the protein CAWSPNDGFG. The whole CDR3 protein is CAWSPNDGFGYTF.

This clone showed up many times. The read ends 3 residues shy of where the CDR3 ends; the end is completed using the germline J gene. The chain has TRBV2 and TRBJ2-3, with D unresolved. The ends were cut back, 7 bases at V and 4 bases at J, with 9 bases in the middle. This CDR3 comprises 12 residues. Germline V lookup: CDR1 SNHLY, CDR2 FYNNEI. The CDR3: CASTDDSDTQYF. The sequenced part of the CDR3 DNA is TGTGCCAGCACTGACGACTCAGATACG.